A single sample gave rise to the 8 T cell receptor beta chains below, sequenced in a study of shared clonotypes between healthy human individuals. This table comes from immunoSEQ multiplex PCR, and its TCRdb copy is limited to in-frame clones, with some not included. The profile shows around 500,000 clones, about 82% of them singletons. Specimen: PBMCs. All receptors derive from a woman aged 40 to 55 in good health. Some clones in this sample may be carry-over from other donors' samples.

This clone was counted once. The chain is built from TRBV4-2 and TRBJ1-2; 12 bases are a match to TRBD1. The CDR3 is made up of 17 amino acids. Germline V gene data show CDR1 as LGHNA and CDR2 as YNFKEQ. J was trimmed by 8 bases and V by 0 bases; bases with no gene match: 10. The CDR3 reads CASSQDPPGTGGLGYTF. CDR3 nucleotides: TGTGCCAGCAGCCAAGACCCCCCCGGGACAGGGGGCCTGGGCTACACCTTC.

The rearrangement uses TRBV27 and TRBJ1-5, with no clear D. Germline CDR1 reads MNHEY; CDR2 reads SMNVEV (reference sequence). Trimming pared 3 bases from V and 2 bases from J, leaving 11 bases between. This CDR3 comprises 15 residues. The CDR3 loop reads CASSLNGRGNQPQHF. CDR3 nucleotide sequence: TGTGCCAGCAGTTTGAATGGGCGTGGCAATCAGCCCCAGCATTTT.

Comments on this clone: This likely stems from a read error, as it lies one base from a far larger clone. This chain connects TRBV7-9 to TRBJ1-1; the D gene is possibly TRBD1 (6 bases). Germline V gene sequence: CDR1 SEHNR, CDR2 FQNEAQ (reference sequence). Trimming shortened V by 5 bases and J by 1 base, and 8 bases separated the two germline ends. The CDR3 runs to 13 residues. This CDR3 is CASSPGQNTEAFF. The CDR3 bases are TGTGCCAGCAGCCCGGGACAGAACACTGAAGCTTTCTTT. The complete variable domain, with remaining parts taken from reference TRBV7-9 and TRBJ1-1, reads DTGVSQNPRHKITKRGQNVTFRCDPISEHNRLYWYRQTLGQGPEFLTYFQNEAQLEKSRLLSDRFSAERPKGSFSTLEIQRTEQGDSAMYLCASSPGQNTEAFFGQGTRLTVV.

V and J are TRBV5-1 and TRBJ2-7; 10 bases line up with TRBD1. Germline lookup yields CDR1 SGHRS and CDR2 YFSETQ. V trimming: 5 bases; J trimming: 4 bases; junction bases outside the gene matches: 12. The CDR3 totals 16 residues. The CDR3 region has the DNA TGCGCCAGCAGGAGCCAGCCGGGGACAGGGGAATACGAGCAGTACTTC. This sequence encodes CASRSQPGTGEYEQYF.

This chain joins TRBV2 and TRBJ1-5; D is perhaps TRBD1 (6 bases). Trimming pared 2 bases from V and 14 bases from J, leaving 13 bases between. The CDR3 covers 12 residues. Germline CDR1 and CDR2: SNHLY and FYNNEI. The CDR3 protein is CASSELGTTKHF. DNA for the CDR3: TGTGCCAGCAGTGAATTGGGGACAACTAAGCATTTT.

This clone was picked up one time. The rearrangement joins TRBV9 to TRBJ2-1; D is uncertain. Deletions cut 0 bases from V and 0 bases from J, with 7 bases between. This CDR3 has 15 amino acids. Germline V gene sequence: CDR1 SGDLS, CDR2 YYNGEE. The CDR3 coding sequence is TGTGCCAGCAGCGTAGTTGGGGACTCCTACAATGAGCAGTTCTTC. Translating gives CASSVVGDSYNEQFF.

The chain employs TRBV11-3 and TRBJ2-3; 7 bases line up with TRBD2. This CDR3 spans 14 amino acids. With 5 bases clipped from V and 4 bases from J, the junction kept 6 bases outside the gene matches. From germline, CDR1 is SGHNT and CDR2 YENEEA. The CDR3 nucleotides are TGTGCCAGCAGCAAAAGCGGGACGGCAGATACGCAGTATTTT. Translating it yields CASSKSGTADTQYF.

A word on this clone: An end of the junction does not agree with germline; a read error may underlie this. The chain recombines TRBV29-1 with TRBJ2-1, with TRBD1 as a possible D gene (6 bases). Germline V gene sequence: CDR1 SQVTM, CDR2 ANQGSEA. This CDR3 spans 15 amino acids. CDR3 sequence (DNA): TGCAGCGTCAGGACAGCCCTTAGCTCCTGCAATGAGCAGTTCTTC. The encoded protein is CSVRTALSSCNEQFF.